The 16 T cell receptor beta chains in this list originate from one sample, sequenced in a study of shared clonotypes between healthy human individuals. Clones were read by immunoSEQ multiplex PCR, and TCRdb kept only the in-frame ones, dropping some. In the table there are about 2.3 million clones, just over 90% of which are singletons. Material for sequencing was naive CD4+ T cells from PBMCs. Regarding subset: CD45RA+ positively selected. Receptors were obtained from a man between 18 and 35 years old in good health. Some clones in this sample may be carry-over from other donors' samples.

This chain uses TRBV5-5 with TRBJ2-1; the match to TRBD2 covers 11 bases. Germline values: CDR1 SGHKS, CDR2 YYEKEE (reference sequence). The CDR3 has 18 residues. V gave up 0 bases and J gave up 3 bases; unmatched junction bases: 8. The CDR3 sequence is CASSLDSGRAAGYNEQFF. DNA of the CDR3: TGTGCCAGCAGCTTGGATAGCGGGAGGGCCGCGGGCTACAATGAGCAGTTCTTC.

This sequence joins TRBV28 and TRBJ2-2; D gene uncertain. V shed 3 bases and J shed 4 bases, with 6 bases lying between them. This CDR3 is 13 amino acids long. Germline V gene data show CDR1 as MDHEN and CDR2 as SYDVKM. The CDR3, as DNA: TGTGCCAGCAGTTTTGCTGGCACCGGGGAGCTGTTTTTT. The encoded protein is CASSFAGTGELFF.

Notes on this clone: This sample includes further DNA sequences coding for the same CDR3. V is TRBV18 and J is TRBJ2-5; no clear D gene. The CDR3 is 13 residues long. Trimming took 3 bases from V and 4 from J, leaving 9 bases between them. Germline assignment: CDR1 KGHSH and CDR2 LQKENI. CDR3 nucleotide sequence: TGTGCCAGCTCACCTCCGGGTGCAGAGACCCAGTACTTC. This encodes CASSPPGAETQYF.

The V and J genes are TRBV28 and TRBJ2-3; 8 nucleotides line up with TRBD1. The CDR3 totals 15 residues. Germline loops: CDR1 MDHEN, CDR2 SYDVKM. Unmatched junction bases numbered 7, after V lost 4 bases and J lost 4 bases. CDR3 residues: CASSSRQGSADTQYF. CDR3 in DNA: TGTGCCAGCAGTTCCCGACAGGGGTCCGCAGATACGCAGTATTTT.

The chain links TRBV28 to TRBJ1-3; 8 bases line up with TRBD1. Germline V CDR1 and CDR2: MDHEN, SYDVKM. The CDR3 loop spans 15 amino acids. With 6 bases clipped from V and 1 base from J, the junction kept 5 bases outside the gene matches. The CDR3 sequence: CASSRGRRSGNTIYF. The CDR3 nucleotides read TGTGCCAGCAGCAGGGGGCGCCGATCTGGAAACACCATATATTTT.

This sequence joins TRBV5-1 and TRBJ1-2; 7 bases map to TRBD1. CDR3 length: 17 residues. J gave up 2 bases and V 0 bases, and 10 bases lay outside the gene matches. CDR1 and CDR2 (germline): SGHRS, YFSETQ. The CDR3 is CASSLVATGTANYGYTF. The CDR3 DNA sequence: TGCGCCAGCAGCTTGGTGGCTACTGGGACAGCCAACTATGGCTACACCTTC.

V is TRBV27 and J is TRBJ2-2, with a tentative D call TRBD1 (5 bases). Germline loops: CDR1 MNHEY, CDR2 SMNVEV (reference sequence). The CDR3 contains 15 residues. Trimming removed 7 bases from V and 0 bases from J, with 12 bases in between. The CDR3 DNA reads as TGTGCCAGCACATCGGCGACAGCGAACACCGGGGAGCTGTTTTTT. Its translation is CASTSATANTGELFF.

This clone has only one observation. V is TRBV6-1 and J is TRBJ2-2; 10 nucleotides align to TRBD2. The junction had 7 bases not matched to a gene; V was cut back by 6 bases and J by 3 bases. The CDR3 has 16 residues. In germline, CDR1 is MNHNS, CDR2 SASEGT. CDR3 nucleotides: TGTGCCAGCAGGGAACTTGGGACTAGCGACACCGGGGAGCTGTTTTTT. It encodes CASRELGTSDTGELFF.

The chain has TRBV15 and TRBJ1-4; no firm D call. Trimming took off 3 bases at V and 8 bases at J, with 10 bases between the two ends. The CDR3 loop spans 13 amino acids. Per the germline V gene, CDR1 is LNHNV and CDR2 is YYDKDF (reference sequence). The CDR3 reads CATSRPPGEKLFF. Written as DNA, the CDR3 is TGTGCCACCAGCAGGCCCCCTGGAGAAAAACTGTTTTTT.

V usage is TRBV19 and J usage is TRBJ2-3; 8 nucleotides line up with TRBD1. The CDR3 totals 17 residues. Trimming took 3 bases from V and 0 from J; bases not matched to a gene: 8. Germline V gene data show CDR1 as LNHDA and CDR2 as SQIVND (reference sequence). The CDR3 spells CASSMATWTGSTDTQYF. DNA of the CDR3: TGTGCCAGTAGTATGGCGACATGGACAGGGAGCACAGATACGCAGTATTTT.

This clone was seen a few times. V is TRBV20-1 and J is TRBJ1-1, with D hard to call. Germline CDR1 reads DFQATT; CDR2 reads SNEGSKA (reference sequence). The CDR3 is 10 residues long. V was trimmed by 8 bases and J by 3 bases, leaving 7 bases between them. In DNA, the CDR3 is TGCAGTCCCTTAGACACTGAAGCTTTCTTT. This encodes CSPLDTEAFF.

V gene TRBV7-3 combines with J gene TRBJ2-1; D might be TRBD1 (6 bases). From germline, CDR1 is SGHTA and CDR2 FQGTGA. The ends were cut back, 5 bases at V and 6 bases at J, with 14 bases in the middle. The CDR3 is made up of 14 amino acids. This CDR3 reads CASSPRQGLNEQFF. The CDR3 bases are TGTGCCAGCAGCCCCAGGCAGGGGCTCAATGAGCAGTTCTTC.

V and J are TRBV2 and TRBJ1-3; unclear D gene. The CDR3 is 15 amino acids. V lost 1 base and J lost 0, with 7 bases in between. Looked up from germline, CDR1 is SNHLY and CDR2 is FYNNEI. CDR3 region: CASSEDRSSGNTIYF. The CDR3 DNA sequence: TGTGCCAGCAGTGAAGACCGGAGCTCTGGAAACACCATATATTTT.

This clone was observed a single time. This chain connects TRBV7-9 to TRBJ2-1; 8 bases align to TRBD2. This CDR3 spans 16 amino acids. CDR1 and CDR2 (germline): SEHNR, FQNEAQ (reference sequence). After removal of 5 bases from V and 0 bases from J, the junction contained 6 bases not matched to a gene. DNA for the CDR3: TGTGCCAGCAGCCCAGTAGCGGGACTCTCCTACAATGAGCAGTTCTTC. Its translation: CASSPVAGLSYNEQFF.

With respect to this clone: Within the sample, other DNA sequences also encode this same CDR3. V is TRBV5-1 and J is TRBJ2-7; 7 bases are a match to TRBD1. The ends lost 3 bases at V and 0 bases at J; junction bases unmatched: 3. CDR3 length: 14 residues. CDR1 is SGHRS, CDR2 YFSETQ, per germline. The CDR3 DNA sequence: TGCGCCAGCAGCTCGACAGGGAGCTCCTACGAGCAGTACTTC. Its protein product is CASSSTGSSYEQYF. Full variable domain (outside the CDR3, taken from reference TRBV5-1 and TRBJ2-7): KAGVTQTPRYLIKTRGQQVTLSCSPISGHRSVSWYQQTPGQGLQFLFEYFSETQRNKGNFPGRFSGRQFSNSRSEMNVSTLELGDSALYLCASSSTGSSYEQYFGPGTRLTVT.

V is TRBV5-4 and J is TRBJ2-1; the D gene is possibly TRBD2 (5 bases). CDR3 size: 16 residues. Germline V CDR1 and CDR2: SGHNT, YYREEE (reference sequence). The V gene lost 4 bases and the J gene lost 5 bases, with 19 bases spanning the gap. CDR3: CASSLGWRAVNNEQFF. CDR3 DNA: TGTGCCAGCAGCCTGGGTTGGAGAGCGGTTAACAATGAGCAGTTCTTC.